Shown below are 22 T cell receptor beta chains from a single sample sequenced in a study of vaccination and CD4 T cells after COVID-19 (dated by TCRdb to 2021 to 2024). The sample's treatment or condition, from its label and the paper: approximately nine-day PBMC culture with coronavirus spike peptide pools or control peptides (ViraFEST assay). Receptor libraries were prepared by PCR. TCRdb lists the instrument as Illumina iSeq 100. DNA from cultured CD4+ T cells was subjected to TCR sequencing with the Oncomine TCR Beta short-read assay at the Johns Hopkins FTIC core. The public reads were reprocessed in TCRdb via fastp at Q25 and MiXCR, keeping in-frame beta chains. Rows with a matching CDR3 protein are joined into one entry that keeps the most common DNA and genes. The sample table shows about 4,000 distinct CDR3 sequences, and 35% to 45% are seen once. Of the sample, 27% falls within the top ten clones.

The antigens of these receptors remain unknown. Sequenced material: CD4+ T cells from blood, cultured in vitro. The receptors here all came from a human donor who had recovered from COVID-19.

This clonotype was seen more than once but under ten times. The rearrangement links TRBV2 to TRBJ2-5; D may correspond to TRBD1 or TRBD2 (6 bases each). This CDR3 has 13 amino acids. Germline CDR1 reads SNHLY; CDR2 reads FYNNEI. The ends were cut back, 5 bases at V and 5 bases at J, with 12 bases in the middle. DNA of the CDR3: TGTGCCAGCAGTCCGGACAGCGGGGAGACCCAGTACTTC. Translating gives CASSPDSGETQYF. The full variable domain, with the rest looked up from reference TRBV2 and TRBJ2-5, is EPEVTQTPSHQVTQMGQEVILRCVPISNHLYFYWYRQILGQKVEFLVSFYNNEISEKSEIFDDQFSVERPDGSNFTLKIRSTKLEDSAMYFCASSPDSGETQYFGPGTRLLVL.

V usage is TRBV6-2 or TRBV6-3 and J usage is TRBJ1-5; D gene uncertain. The CDR3 runs to 15 residues. V lost 5 bases to trimming and J lost 3 bases, with 14 bases between them. CDR1 is MNHEY and CDR2 is SVGEGT in the germline V gene. CDR3: CASSPWTFPNQPQHF. The CDR3 nucleotides are TGTGCCAGCAGTCCATGGACCTTCCCCAATCAGCCCCAGCATTTT.

A few counts support this clonotype. The chain uses TRBV6-1 and TRBJ2-7, with a tentative D call TRBD2 (6 bases). Germline V gives CDR1 MNHNS, CDR2 SASEGT. This CDR3 has 17 amino acids. V was trimmed by 4 bases and J by 2 bases, leaving 21 bases between them. The CDR3 DNA is TGTGCCAGCAGTGCAAGCCGGGGGAGCCGCTCGACCTACGAGCAGTACTTC. Protein product: CASSASRGSRSTYEQYF.

This clonotype was detected only a few times. V gene TRBV15 combines with J gene TRBJ1-2; D call uncertain. V shed 1 base and J shed 5 bases, with 5 bases lying between them. The CDR3 runs to 12 residues. Germline loops: CDR1 LNHNV, CDR2 YYDKDF (reference sequence). CDR3 nucleotide sequence: TGTGCCACCAGCAGAGGCAGTTATGGCTACACCTTC. Its translation is CATSRGSYGYTF.

The chain carries TRBV27 and TRBJ2-5; 10 nucleotides line up with TRBD1. The trim removed 6 bases at V and 0 bases at J, leaving 4 bases unmatched. Germline V lookup: CDR1 MNHEY, CDR2 SMNVEV (reference sequence). The CDR3 totals 15 residues. DNA for the CDR3: TGTGCCAGCAGCCCGGGACAGGGGTACCAAGAGACCCAGTACTTC. As protein: CASSPGQGYQETQYF.

This chain uses TRBV6-1 with TRBJ2-1; 7 bases match TRBD1. The length of the CDR3 is 15 residues. CDR1 and CDR2 from the germline V gene are MNHNS and SASEGT. With 5 bases clipped from V and 4 bases from J, the junction kept 8 bases outside the gene matches. The CDR3 here is CASSHRDRIYNEQFF. For the CDR3, the DNA is TGTGCCAGCAGTCACCGGGACAGAATTTACAATGAGCAGTTCTTC.

This rearrangement joins TRBV20-1 to TRBJ2-1; maybe TRBD2 (6 bases). V was clipped by 0 bases and J by 4 bases, with 10 bases between them. Germline CDR1 DFQATT, CDR2 SNEGSKA (reference sequence). The CDR3 is 14 residues long. The chain's CDR3 is CSARDRSGYNEQFF. Written as DNA, the CDR3 is TGCAGTGCTAGAGATCGAAGCGGGTACAATGAGCAGTTCTTC.

This clonotype showed up just a few times. This chain links TRBV24-1 with TRBJ1-2, with 7 bases lining up with TRBD1. The V segment lost 3 bases and the J segment 1 base; nucleotides outside the gene matches: 4. This CDR3 spans 15 amino acids. Germline lookup yields CDR1 KGHDR and CDR2 SFDVKD. CDR3 loop: CATSDPRQGNYGYTF. The CDR3 coding sequence is TGTGCCACCAGTGATCCACGACAGGGTAACTATGGCTACACCTTC.

The chain joins TRBV6-1 to TRBJ2-5; 13 bases are a match to TRBD2. The CDR3 has 17 amino acids. The ends lost 5 bases at V and 0 bases at J; junction bases unmatched: 6. Germline assignment: CDR1 MNHNS and CDR2 SASEGT. CDR3 bases: TGTGCCAGCAGTCCTAGGGGACTAGCGGGGTACCAAGAGACCCAGTACTTC. Protein product: CASSPRGLAGYQETQYF.

V is TRBV11-2 and J is TRBJ1-3; the D is unclear. The CDR3 has 16 amino acids. Germline CDR1 and CDR2: SGHAT and FQNNGV. V gave up 5 bases and J gave up 0 bases, with 14 bases separating them. The CDR3 spells CASSLGPQSSGNTIYF. The CDR3 nucleotides read TGTGCCAGCAGCCTTGGCCCCCAGAGCTCTGGAAACACCATATATTTT.

The sample holds one count of this clonotype. V gene TRBV6-1 combines with J gene TRBJ1-6; perhaps TRBD1 as D (6 bases). With 3 bases removed from V and 1 base from J, the gap between germline ends came to 10 bases. There are 16 residues in the CDR3. The germline V gene encodes CDR1 MNHNS and CDR2 SASEGT. CDR3 sequence reads: CASSDIQGSYNSPLHF. The CDR3 DNA sequence: TGTGCCAGCAGTGATATCCAGGGGTCCTATAATTCACCCCTCCACTTT.

This clonotype was seen a few times. Relative to the germline gene, one junction end is altered; a read error may explain this. V and J are TRBV7-2 and TRBJ1-2; possible D gene TRBD1, 5 bases. CDR1 and CDR2 from the germline V gene are SGHTA and FQGNSA. The CDR3 covers 13 residues. Here the CDR3 DNA reads TGTGCCAGCAGCTTACAGGGTAACTACGGCTACACCTTC. This translates into CASSLQGNYGYTF.

This sequence joins TRBV19 and TRBJ1-6, with TRBD1 matching 10 bases. From germline, CDR1 is LNHDA and CDR2 SQIVND (reference sequence). The length of the CDR3 is 15 residues. The trim removed 5 bases at V and 8 bases at J, leaving 6 bases unmatched. CDR3 coding DNA: TGTGCCAGTAGTTACCGGACAGGGGGGGATTCACCCCTCCACTTT. This gives the protein CASSYRTGGDSPLHF.

This clonotype is labeled as medium-sized (0.01 to 0.1%). The chain employs TRBV20-1 and TRBJ1-2, with a weak D call TRBD1 (5 bases). The CDR3 covers 14 residues. Germline CDR1 is DFQATT and CDR2 is SNEGSKA (reference sequence). Trimming removed 1 base from V and 0 bases from J, with 9 bases in between. The CDR3 DNA is TGCAGTGCTAGAGTGGGGGGATCTAACTATGGCTACACCTTC. Amino acids: CSARVGGSNYGYTF.

The CDR3 nucleotides read TGCGCCAGCCAACTGACTAGCGGTCAAGAGACCCAGTACTTC. As protein: CASQLTSGQETQYF. The chain uses TRBV5-1 and TRBJ2-5, with TRBD2 matching over 9 bases. The CDR3 has 14 amino acids. Germline lookup yields CDR1 SGHRS and CDR2 YFSETQ. V gave up 7 bases and J gave up 2 bases; unmatched junction bases: 6.

This clonotype was seen more than once but under ten times. Here the CDR3 reads CASSPGAGMDTEAFF. The CDR3 DNA reads as TGTGCCAGCAGCCCCGGGGCGGGGATGGACACTGAAGCTTTCTTT. The chain joins TRBV7-3 to TRBJ1-1; TRBD1 is a possible D gene (5 bases). V lost 5 bases to trimming and J lost 3 bases, with 16 bases between them. Germline CDR1 is SGHTA and CDR2 is FQGTGA. The CDR3 has 15 residues.

This clonotype has just a few counts. The chain uses TRBV2 and TRBJ2-5, with 9 bases matching TRBD1. The CDR3 runs to 13 residues. From germline, CDR1 is SNHLY and CDR2 FYNNEI. Trimming cost V 5 bases and J 4 bases; bases outside gene matches: 2. CDR3 loop: CASSLGQGETQYF. The DNA for the CDR3 is TGTGCCAGCAGTCTGGGACAGGGAGAGACCCAGTACTTC.

The chain uses TRBV7-3 and TRBJ2-2; D is ambiguous. The CDR3 consists of 13 residues. Germline CDR1 is SGHTA and CDR2 is FQGTGA. Trimming shortened V by 4 bases and J by 4 bases, and 7 bases separated the two germline ends. CDR3 residues: CASSSTSTGELFF. DNA for the CDR3: TGTGCCAGCAGCTCGACTTCCACCGGGGAGCTGTTTTTT.

V gene TRBV25-1 combines with J gene TRBJ2-3; no definite D call. CDR1 and CDR2 (germline): MGHDK, SYGVNS. With 2 bases removed from V and 8 bases from J, the gap between germline ends came to 11 bases. CDR3 size: 13 residues. CDR3 protein: CASSEGGSPTQYF. The CDR3 DNA is TGTGCCAGCAGTGAAGGTGGTTCACCTACGCAGTATTTT.

The chain recombines TRBV20-1 with TRBJ1-2, with 7 bases that match TRBD1. The CDR3 runs to 16 residues. CDR1 is DFQATT, CDR2 SNEGSKA, per germline (reference sequence). With V trimmed by 5 bases and J by 0 bases, 12 bases remained unmatched. CDR3 sequence reads: CSARPPGTASNYGYTF. For the CDR3, the DNA is TGCAGTGCTCGACCCCCCGGGACAGCTTCTAACTATGGCTACACCTTC.

This clonotype has more than one count but fewer than ten. This rearrangement joins TRBV7-2 to TRBJ2-2, with TRBD2 as a possible D gene (7 bases). The CDR3 runs 16 residues. Between the trimmed V and J ends, which lost 4 bases and 6 bases, there was a span of 18 bases. CDR1 and CDR2 (germline): SGHTA, FQGNSA. This chain's CDR3 is CASSSFPRGAAGELFF. In DNA, the CDR3 is TGTGCCAGCAGCTCATTCCCTCGGGGGGCGGCCGGGGAGCTGTTTTTT. The full variable domain, rest sourced from reference TRBV7-2 and TRBJ2-2, is GAGVSQSPSNKVTEKGKDVELRCDPISGHTALYWYRQSLGQGLEFLIYFQGNSAPDKSGLPSDRFSAERTGGSVSTLTIQRTQQEDSAVYLCASSSFPRGAAGELFFGEGSRLTVL.

This chain joins TRBV20-1 and TRBJ2-1, with 14 bases identical to TRBD2. Germline CDR1 reads DFQATT; CDR2 reads SNEGSKA (reference sequence). V lost 6 bases to trimming and J lost 6 bases; unmatched junction nucleotides: 10. The CDR3 has 16 residues. The CDR3 DNA sequence: TGCAGTGCCGTCCCGGGACTAGCGGGAGATTTCAATGAGCAGTTCTTC. Protein product: CSAVPGLAGDFNEQFF.